This TCR beta chain was captured in a study of blood T cell repertoires in COVID-19 (dated by TCRdb to the early 2020s). Regarding the research as a whole: Samples covering the acute and convalescent phases of COVID-19 were provided by collaborators in the United States, Italy and Spain. Where available, HLA class I and class II types were obtained from metadata supplied by the sample provider rather than from assay-based typing. The repertoires were released in a freely available public database intended as a resource for research on the immune response to SARS-CoV-2. The material from the prospective study consisted of cDNA or gDNA derived from T cells, B-cell-depleted T cells, or PBMCs. The samples were drawn from the first 160 participants of the ongoing ImmuneRACE study and from 950 to 1,500 subjects provided by 6 global collaborators. Deeply sampled blood TCRbeta repertoires from subjects exposed to, actively infected with, or recovered from COVID-19 were included in the dataset. A de-identified subject ID, COVID-19 status, age in years and sex were almost always included in the sample metadata. The full study reports these points: The quantity of clinical and demographic metadata differed by source and by participant and was supplied without curation.

The immunoSEQ Assay, a bias-controlled multiplex PCR, was used to amplify TCRbeta CDR3 regions from genomic DNA. The published analysis was carried out like this. Nucleated cell counts per sample were estimated from amplification of reference gene primers within the assay. To quantify the absolute abundance of each unique TCRbeta CDR3 rearrangement, sequence reads were collapsed and filtered. For each sample, productive Simpson clonality was calculated as the square root of Simpson's diversity index over productive rearrangements. What TCRdb holds here is the immuneACCESS table cut down to in-frame rearrangements. Part of the clones is not present; checked against another copy, under half of the missing clones reflect an unresolved V gene, and the others are unexplained. For V, J and clone size, that table is used; D and trimming come from the DNA. The sample table lists approximately 170,000 clones, around 80% of them with a count of one. The ten biggest clones cover about 8.6% of the sample.

In the prospective study, participants were roughly 18 to 89 years old, resided in about two dozen geographic areas of the United States, and were enrolled through a virtual design. In the prospective study, participants were assigned to cohorts based on the clinical history participants reported in a screening survey and a study questionnaire. Recovered participants in ImmuneRACE Cohort 3 were defined by two consecutive negative NP/OP PCR tests, clearance by a healthcare professional, or resolution of symptoms. Mobile phlebotomists in the prospective study collected whole blood, serum and a nasopharyngeal or oropharyngeal swab from every participant. Participants in the prospective study had the option to provide additional blood draws and questionnaires over a roughly 2-month period. Blood samples from the prospective study were shipped frozen or at room temperature prior to DNA extraction. This clone was found a few times. Which antigen it targets is not known. The record has no base qualities; no much larger clone is one base away.

In the germline V gene, CDR1 corresponds to SGHVS and CDR2 to FQNEAQ. From the cysteine through the phenylalanine, the CDR3 covers 14 amino acids. The kept DNA is CDR3 alone, 42 bases in frame from the first base. The germline V end is reduced by 5 bases and the J end by 3 bases; junction bases left unmatched: 0. The sequence links TRBV7-8 to TRBJ2-7, with 14 central nucleotides matching TRBD2. Sequencing input: PBMCs or T cells enriched from blood (not recorded which). This TCR derives from a woman aged 50 to 60 who had recovered from COVID-19. The CDR3 protein is CASSGTSGSYEQYF. The bases are TGTGCCAGCAGCGGGACTAGCGGGAGCTACGAGCAGTACTTC.